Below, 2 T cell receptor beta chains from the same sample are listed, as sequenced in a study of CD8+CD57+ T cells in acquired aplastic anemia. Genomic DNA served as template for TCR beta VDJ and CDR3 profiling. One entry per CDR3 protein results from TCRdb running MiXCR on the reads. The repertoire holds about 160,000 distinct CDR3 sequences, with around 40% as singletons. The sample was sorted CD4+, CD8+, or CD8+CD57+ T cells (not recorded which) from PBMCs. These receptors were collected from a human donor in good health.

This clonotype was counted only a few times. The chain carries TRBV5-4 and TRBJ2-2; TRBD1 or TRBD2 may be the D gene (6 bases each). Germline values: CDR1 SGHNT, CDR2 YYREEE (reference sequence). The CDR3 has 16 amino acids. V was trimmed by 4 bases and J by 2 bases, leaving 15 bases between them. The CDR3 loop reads CASSVQAGQNTGELFF. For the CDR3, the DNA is TGTGCCAGCAGCGTACAGGCGGGACAAAACACCGGGGAGCTGTTTTTT.

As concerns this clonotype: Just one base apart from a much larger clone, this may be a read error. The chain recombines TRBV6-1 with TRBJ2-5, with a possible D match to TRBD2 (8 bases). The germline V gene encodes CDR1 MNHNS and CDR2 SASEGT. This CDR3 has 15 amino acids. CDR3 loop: CASRNGGDRQEAQYF. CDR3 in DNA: TGTGCCAGCAGAAACGGGGGGGACAGACAAGAGGCCCAGTACTTC.